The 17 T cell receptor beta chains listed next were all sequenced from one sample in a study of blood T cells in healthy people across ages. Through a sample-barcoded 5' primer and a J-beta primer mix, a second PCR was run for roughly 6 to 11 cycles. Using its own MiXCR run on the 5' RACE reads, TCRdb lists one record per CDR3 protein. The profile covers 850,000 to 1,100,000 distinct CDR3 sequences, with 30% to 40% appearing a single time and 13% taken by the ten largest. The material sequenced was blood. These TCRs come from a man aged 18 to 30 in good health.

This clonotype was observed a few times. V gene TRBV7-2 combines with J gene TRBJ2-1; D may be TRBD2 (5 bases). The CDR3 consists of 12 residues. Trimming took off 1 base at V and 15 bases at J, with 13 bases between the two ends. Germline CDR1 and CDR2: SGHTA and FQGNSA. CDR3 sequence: CASSLGETGTFF. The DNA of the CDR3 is TGTGCCAGCAGCTTAGGGGAGACTGGAACGTTCTTC.

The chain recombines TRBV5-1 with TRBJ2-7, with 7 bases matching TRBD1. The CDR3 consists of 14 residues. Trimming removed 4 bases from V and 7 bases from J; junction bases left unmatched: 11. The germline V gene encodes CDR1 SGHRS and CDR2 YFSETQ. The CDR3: CASSQGPQGNEQYF. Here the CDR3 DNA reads TGCGCCAGCAGCCAAGGACCACAGGGGAATGAGCAGTACTTC.

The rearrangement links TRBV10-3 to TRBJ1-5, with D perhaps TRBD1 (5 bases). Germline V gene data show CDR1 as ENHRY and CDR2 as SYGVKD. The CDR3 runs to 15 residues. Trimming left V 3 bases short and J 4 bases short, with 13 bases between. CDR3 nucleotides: TGTGCCATCAGTGAATCGAGCAGGGAGAATCAGCCCCAGCATTTT. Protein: CAISESSRENQPQHF.

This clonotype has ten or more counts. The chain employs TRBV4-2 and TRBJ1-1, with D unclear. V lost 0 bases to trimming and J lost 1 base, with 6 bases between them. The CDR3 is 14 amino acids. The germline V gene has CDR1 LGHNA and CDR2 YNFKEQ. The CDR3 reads CASSQDVENTEAFF. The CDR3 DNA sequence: TGTGCCAGCAGCCAAGATGTGGAGAACACTGAAGCTTTCTTT.

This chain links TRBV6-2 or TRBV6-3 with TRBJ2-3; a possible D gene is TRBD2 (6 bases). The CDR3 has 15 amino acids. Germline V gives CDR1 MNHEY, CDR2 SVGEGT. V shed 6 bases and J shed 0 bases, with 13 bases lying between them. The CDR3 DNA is TGTGCCAGCAGCCCGGGACTCCTGAGCACAGATACGCAGTATTTT. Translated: CASSPGLLSTDTQYF.

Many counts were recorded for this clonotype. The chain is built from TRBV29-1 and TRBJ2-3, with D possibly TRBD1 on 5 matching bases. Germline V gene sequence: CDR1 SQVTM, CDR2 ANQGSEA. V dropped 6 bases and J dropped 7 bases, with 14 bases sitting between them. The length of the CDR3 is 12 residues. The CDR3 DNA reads TGCAGCGTGAGGACACAGGCTAATACGCAGTATTTT. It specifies CSVRTQANTQYF.

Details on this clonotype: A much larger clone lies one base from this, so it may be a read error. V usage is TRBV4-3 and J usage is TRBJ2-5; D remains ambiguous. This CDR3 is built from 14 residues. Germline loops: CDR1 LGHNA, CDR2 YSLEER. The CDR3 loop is CAGSQGRIQETQYF. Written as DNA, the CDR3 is TGCGCCGGCAGCCAAGGACGGATCCAAGAGACCCAGTACTTC.

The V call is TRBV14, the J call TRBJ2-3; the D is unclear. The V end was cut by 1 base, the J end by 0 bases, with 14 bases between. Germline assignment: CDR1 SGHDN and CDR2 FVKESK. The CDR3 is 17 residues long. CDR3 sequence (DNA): TGTGCCAGCAGCCAAGCACTGTCCAGTGCTAGCACAGATACGCAGTATTTT. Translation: CASSQALSSASTDTQYF. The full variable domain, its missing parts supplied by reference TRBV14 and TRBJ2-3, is EAGVTQFPSHSVIEKGQTVTLRCDPISGHDNLYWYRRVMGKEIKFLLHFVKESKQDESGMPNNRFLAERTGGTYSTLKVQPAELEDSGVYFCASSQALSSASTDTQYFGPGTRLTVL.

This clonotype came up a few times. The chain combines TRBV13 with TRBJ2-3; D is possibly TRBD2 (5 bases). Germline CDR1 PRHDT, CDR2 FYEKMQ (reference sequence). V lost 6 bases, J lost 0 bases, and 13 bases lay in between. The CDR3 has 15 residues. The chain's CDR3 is CASRAPGSSTDTQYF. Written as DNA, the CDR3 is TGTGCCAGCAGAGCACCGGGATCTAGCACAGATACGCAGTATTTT.

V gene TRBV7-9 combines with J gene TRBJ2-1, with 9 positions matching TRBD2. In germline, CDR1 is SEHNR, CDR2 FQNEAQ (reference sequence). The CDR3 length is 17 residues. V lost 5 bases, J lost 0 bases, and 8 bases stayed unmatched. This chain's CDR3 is CASSQPASGTSYNEQFF. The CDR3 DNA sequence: TGTGCCAGCAGCCAACCGGCTAGCGGGACCTCCTACAATGAGCAGTTCTTC.

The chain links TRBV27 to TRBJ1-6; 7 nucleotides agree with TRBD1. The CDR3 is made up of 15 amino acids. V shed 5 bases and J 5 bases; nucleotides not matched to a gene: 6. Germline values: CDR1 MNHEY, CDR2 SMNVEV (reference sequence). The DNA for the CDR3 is TGTGCCAGCAGTCGGACAGGAGATGATAATTCACCCCTCCACTTT. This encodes CASSRTGDDNSPLHF.

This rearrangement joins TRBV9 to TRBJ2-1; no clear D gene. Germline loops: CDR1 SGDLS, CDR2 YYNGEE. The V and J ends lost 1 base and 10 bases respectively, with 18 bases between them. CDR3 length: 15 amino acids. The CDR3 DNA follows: TGTGCCAGCAGCGTAATACTATCGCTTTCCGGAGAGCAGTTCTTC. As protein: CASSVILSLSGEQFF.

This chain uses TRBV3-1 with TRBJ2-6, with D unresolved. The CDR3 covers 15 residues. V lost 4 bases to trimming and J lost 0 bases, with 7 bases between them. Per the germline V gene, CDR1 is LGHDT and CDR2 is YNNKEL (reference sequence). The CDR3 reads CASSLPFSGANVLTF. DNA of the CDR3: TGTGCCAGCAGCCTCCCTTTCTCTGGGGCCAACGTCCTGACTTTC.

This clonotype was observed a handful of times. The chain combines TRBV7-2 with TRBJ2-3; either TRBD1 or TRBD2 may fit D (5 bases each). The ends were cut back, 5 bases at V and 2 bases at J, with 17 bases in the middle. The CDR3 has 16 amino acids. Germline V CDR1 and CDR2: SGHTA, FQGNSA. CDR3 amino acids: CASSPRDGVYTDTQYF. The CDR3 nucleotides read TGTGCCAGCAGCCCCCGGGACGGCGTCTACACAGATACGCAGTATTTT.

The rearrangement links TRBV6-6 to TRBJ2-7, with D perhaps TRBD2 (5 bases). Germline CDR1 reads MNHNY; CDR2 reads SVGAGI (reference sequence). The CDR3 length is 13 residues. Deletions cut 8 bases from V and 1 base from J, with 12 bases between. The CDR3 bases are TGTGCCAGCCTGCGAGGAGGTTCCTACGAGCAGTACTTC. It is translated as CASLRGGSYEQYF.

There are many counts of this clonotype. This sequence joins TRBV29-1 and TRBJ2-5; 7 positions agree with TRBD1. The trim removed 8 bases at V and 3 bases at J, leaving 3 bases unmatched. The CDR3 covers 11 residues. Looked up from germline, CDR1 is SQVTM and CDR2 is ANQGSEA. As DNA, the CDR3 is TGCAGCACAGGGGTCGAAGAGACCCAGTACTTC. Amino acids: CSTGVEETQYF.

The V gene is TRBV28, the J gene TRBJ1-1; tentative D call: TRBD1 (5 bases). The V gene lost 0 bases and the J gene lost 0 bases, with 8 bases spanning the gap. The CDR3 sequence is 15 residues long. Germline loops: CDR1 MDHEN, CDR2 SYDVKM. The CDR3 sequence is CASSLWGQVNTEAFF. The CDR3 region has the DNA TGTGCCAGCAGTTTATGGGGGCAGGTGAACACTGAAGCTTTCTTT.